This TCR beta chain is drawn from a study of OX40 agonist ivuxolimab in advanced cancers. Using immunoSEQ multiplex PCR, the repertoire was profiled, and TCRdb retains in-frame clones only, with some absent. The sample gives 20,000 or so clones, about 80% of which show up once; approximately 3.9% is in the top ten. CDR1 LNHDA and CDR2 SQIVND come from the germline V gene (reference sequence). The ends were cut back, 6 bases at V and 0 bases at J, with 11 bases in the middle. This CDR3 comprises 15 residues. This sequence originates from an adult with an advanced solid tumor such as melanoma, head and neck, liver or kidney cancer. The material was CD4+ or CD8+ T cells sorted from blood, obtained in a trial of the OX40 agonist ivuxolimab. The V and J genes are TRBV19 and TRBJ2-2; D is ambiguous. CDR3 DNA: TGTGCCAGTAGGAGTGCGAATGCGAACACCGGGGAGCTGTTTTTT. Protein sequence: CASRSANANTGELFF.